This T cell receptor beta chain was obtained from a study of blood T cell repertoires in COVID-19. Background on the study: The analysed material was cDNA or gDNA that came from T cells, B-cell-depleted T cells, or PBMCs.

Germline V lookup: CDR1 MNHEY, CDR2 SVGAGI. The CDR3 totals 12 residues. V was clipped by 6 bases and J by 5 bases, with 8 bases between them. Libraries were prepared by immunoSEQ multiplex PCR; TCRdb keeps only in-frame clonotypes and omits some of them. The table has a few hundred thousand clones, around 85% seen once. Sequencing was carried out using peripheral blood. The rearrangement joins TRBV6-5 to TRBJ2-1; D may be TRBD1 (6 bases). This clonotype was sampled from a woman in her 70s with acute or convalescent COVID-19. The CDR3 reads CASRTGNNEQFF. The CDR3 DNA sequence: TGTGCCAGCAGGACAGGAAACAATGAGCAGTTCTTC.